This TCR beta chain was sequenced for a study of Ad26.COV2.S vaccination and SARS-CoV-2 variants. Across the whole study: The study gave Ad26.COV2.S intramuscularly, once or twice 56 days apart.

Profiling relied on immunoSEQ multiplex PCR, and the TCRdb table lists in-frame clones only, not all of them. The repertoire holds 380,000 or so clones, with around 89% as singletons. Trimming cost V 0 bases and J 4 bases, with 13 bases left between them. Germline CDR1 SGDLS, CDR2 YYNGEE. The CDR3 runs to 15 residues. Treatment: some 20 received Ad26.COV2.S at low or high dose, single or two shots; 5 received placebo; per-sample allocation not given. Each sample was drawn 63 days after the first injection (of vaccine or placebo). This TCR was recovered from a person between 18 and 65 years old who received the Ad26.COV2.S COVID-19 vaccine or a placebo. This chain joins TRBV9 and TRBJ1-1; D gene unclear. Sample: peripheral blood, taken in a trial of Ad26.COV2.S vaccine versus placebo. The CDR3 loop reads CASSVGVSSGTEAFF. DNA of the CDR3: TGTGCCAGCAGCGTAGGGGTAAGCTCAGGCACTGAAGCTTTCTTT.